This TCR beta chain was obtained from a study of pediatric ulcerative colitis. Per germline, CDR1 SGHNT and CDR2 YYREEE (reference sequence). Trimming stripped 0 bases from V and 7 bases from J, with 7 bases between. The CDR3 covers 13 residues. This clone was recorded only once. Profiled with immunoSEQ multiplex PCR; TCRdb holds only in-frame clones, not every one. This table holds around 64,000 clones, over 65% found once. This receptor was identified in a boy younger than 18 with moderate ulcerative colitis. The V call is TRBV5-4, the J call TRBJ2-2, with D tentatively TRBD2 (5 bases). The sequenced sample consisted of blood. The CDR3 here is CASSLAGVGELFF. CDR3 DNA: TGTGCCAGCAGCTTGGCCGGGGTCGGGGAGCTGTTTTTT.